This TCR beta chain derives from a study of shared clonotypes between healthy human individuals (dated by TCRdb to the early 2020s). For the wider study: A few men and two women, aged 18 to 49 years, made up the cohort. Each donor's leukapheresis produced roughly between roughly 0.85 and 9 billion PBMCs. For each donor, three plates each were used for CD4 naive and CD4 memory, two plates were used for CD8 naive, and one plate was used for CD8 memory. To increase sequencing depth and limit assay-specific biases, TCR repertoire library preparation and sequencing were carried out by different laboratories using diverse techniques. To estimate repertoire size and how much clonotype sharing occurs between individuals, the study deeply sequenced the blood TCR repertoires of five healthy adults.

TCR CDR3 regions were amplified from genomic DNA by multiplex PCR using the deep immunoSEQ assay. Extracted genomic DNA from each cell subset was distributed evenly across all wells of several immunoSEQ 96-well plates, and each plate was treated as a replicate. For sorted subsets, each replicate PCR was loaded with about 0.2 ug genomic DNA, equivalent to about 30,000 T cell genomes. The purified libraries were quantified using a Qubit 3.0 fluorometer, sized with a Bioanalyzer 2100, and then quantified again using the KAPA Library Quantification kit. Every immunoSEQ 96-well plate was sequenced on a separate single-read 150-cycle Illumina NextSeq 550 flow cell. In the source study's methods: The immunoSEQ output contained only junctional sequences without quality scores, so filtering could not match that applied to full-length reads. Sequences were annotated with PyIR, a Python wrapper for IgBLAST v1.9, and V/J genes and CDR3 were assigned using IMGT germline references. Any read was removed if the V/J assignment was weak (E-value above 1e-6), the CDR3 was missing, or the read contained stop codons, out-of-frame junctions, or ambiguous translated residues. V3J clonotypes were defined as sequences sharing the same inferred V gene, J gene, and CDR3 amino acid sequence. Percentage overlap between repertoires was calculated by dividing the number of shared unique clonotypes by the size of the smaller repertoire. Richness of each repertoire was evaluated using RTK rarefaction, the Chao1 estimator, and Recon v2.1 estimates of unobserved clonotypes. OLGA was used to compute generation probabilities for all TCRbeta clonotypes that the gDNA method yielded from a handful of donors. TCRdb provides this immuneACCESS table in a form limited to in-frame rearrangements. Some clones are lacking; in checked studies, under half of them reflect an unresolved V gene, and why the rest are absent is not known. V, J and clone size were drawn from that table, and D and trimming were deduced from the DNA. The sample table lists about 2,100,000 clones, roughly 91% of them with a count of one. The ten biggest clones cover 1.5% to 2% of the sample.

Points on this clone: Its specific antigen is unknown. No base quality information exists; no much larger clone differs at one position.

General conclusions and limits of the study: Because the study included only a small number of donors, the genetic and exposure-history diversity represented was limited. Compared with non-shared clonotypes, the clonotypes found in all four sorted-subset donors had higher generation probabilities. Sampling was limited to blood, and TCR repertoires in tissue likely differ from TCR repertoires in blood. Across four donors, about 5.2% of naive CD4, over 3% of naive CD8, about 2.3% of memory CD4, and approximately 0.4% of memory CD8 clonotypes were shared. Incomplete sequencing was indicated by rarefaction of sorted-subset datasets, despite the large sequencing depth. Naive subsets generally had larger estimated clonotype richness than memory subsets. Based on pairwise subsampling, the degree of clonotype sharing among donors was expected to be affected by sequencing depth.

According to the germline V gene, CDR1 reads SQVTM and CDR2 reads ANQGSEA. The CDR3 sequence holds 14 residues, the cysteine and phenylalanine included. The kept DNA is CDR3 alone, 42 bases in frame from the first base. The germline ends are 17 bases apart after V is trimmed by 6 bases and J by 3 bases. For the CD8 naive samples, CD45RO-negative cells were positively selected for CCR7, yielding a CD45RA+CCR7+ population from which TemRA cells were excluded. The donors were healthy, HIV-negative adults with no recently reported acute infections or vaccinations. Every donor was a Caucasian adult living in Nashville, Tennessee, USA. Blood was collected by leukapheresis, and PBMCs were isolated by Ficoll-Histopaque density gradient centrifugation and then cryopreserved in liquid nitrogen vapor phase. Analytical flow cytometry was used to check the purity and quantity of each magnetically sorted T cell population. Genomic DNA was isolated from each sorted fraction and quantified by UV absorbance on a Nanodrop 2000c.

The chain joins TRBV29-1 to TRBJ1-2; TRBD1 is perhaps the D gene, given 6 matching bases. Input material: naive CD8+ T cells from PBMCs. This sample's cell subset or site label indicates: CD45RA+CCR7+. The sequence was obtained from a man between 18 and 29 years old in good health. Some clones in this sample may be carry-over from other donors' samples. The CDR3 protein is CSVRVGGTDYGYTF. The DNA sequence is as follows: TGCAGCGTGAGAGTTGGGGGCACAGACTATGGCTACACCTTC.